A single sample is the source of the 23 T cell receptor beta chains below, sequenced in a study of vaccination and CD4 T cells after COVID-19. With the Oncomine TCR Beta short-read assay, DNA from cultured CD4+ T cells was sequenced. In TCRdb, the PCR reads were re-called with MiXCR into one record per CDR3 protein. This repertoire shows 12,000 or so distinct CDR3 sequences, 35% to 45% found once; its top ten account for more than 20%. Treatment indicated: approximately 10-day PBMC culture with coronavirus spike peptide pools or control peptides (ViraFEST assay). Antigens for these TCRs are unknown. The sample comprised cultured CD4+ T cells from blood. The receptors shown here come from a human donor with COVID-19.

The chain has TRBV12-3 or TRBV12-4 and TRBJ2-2; 12 positions agree with TRBD1. The CDR3 spans 17 residues. V lost 4 bases, J lost 6 bases, and 9 bases stayed unmatched. The CDR3 spells CASSSPPGQGASGELFF. The CDR3, as DNA: TGTGCCAGCAGTTCCCCACCGGGACAGGGGGCTTCCGGGGAGCTGTTTTTT.

The rearrangement joins TRBV5-8 to TRBJ2-7, with 8 bases identical to TRBD1. CDR1 SGHTS and CDR2 YDEGEE come from the germline V gene. The CDR3 is 16 amino acids. J was trimmed by 1 base and V by 0 bases; bases with no gene match: 6. The chain's CDR3 is CASSLGGTGGSYEQYF. The CDR3 DNA reads as TGTGCCAGCAGCTTGGGGGGGACAGGAGGGTCCTACGAGCAGTACTTC.

The chain is built from TRBV24-1 and TRBJ2-2; 10 bases are shared with TRBD1. Losses at the gene ends were 4 bases for V and 6 bases for J; bases not matched to a gene: 10. From germline, CDR1 is KGHDR and CDR2 SFDVKD. CDR3 size: 17 residues. The CDR3 here is CATSDSDRGSWAGELFF. CDR3 coding DNA: TGTGCCACCAGTGACTCGGACAGGGGGAGTTGGGCCGGGGAGCTGTTTTTT.

A few counts support this clonotype. The chain recombines TRBV6-1 with TRBJ1-2; D remains unclear. Trimming removed 6 bases at V and 2 bases at J, with 10 bases between. The CDR3 spans 13 residues. The germline CDR1 and CDR2 sequences are MNHNS and SASEGT. The CDR3 coding sequence is TGTGCCAGCAGACGCGACGGAAACTATGGCTACACCTTC. It translates to CASRRDGNYGYTF.

This rearrangement joins TRBV7-9 to TRBJ1-3; D not certain. V was clipped by 5 bases and J by 7 bases, with 15 bases between them. The CDR3 runs 14 residues. Germline V gene data show CDR1 as SEHNR and CDR2 as FQNEAQ (reference sequence). CDR3 protein: CASSGMGFLNTIYF. For the CDR3, the DNA is TGTGCCAGCAGCGGGATGGGGTTTTTGAACACCATATATTTT.

This clonotype was seen only a few times. The V gene is TRBV27, the J gene TRBJ2-3; D perhaps matches TRBD2 (5 bases). The V end lost 2 bases, the J end lost 0 bases, and 15 bases lay between the germline ends. This CDR3 spans 17 amino acids. Germline V gene lookup returns CDR1 MNHEY and CDR2 SMNVEV (reference sequence). The chain's CDR3 is CASSLEGRGRSTDTQYF. DNA for the CDR3: TGTGCCAGCAGTTTAGAGGGTCGGGGTCGGAGCACAGATACGCAGTATTTT.

The V gene is TRBV20-1, the J gene TRBJ2-4; D is unresolved. With 0 bases removed from V and 0 bases from J, the gap between germline ends came to 12 bases. The CDR3 spans 16 residues. Germline CDR1 and CDR2: DFQATT and SNEGSKA (reference sequence). CDR3 sequence reads: CSARDPNSLAKNIQYF. The CDR3 region has the DNA TGCAGTGCTAGAGATCCTAACAGTTTAGCCAAAAACATTCAGTACTTC.

This rearrangement joins TRBV6-1 to TRBJ2-5; 15 bases align to TRBD2. Germline V lookup: CDR1 MNHNS, CDR2 SASEGT. Germline trimming cut 6 bases from V and 5 bases from J; bases unmatched to any gene: 13. The CDR3 is 18 residues long. CDR3 DNA: TGTGCCAGCAGCTCGGGACTAGCGGGGGGCGGGGGTGCGGAGACCCAGTACTTC. Protein product: CASSSGLAGGGGAETQYF.

This clonotype was seen a few times. The V and J genes are TRBV27 and TRBJ2-6; 8 positions match TRBD1. The CDR3 spans 16 residues. Germline CDR1 reads MNHEY; CDR2 reads SMNVEV (reference sequence). V trimming: 3 bases; J trimming: 4 bases; junction bases outside the gene matches: 5. CDR3 sequence (DNA): TGTGCCAGCAGTTTCAGTAGGACAGGGGGGGCCAACGTCCTGACTTTC. Translated: CASSFSRTGGANVLTF.

This CDR3 reads CASSRLGQVRDTQYF. In DNA, the CDR3 is TGTGCCAGCAGCCGCCTGGGACAGGTTCGAGATACGCAGTATTTT. The chain has TRBV11-2 and TRBJ2-3, with TRBD1 identical over 8 bases. Unmatched junction bases numbered 9, after V lost 5 bases and J lost 5 bases. This CDR3 spans 15 amino acids. Germline V gene data show CDR1 as SGHAT and CDR2 as FQNNGV.

V usage is TRBV20-1 and J usage is TRBJ1-4; 7 bases agree with TRBD1. The V gene end was trimmed by 0 bases and the J gene end by 8 bases; junction bases not matched to a gene: 9. In germline, CDR1 is DFQATT, CDR2 SNEGSKA (reference sequence). The CDR3 is 15 residues long. CDR3 protein: CSARDQAGGTEKLFF. CDR3 nucleotide sequence: TGCAGTGCTAGAGATCAGGCAGGGGGTACGGAAAAACTGTTTTTT.

This clonotype was seen only a few times. The V and J genes are TRBV27 and TRBJ2-5; D possibly corresponds to TRBD1 (5 bases). Trimming took off 4 bases at V and 1 base at J, with 13 bases between the two ends. This CDR3 is built from 15 residues. Germline CDR1 is MNHEY and CDR2 is SMNVEV (reference sequence). Here the CDR3 reads CASSYGANPQETQYF. The CDR3 coding sequence is TGTGCCAGCAGTTATGGGGCGAACCCCCAAGAGACCCAGTACTTC.

As DNA, the CDR3 is TGTGCCAGCAGCGTAAGGGGGAGGGAGACCCAGTACTTC. Amino acid sequence: CASSVRGRETQYF. The rearrangement uses TRBV9 and TRBJ2-5; tentatively, D is TRBD1 or TRBD2 (6 bases each). Per the germline V gene, CDR1 is SGDLS and CDR2 is YYNGEE. Trimming pared 1 base from V and 5 bases from J, leaving 9 bases between. This CDR3 region has 13 residues.

This clonotype was seen a few times. This chain connects TRBV27 to TRBJ1-1, with D possibly being TRBD1 (6 bases). V shed 3 bases and J shed 6 bases, with 17 bases lying between them. CDR1 MNHEY and CDR2 SMNVEV come from the germline V gene (reference sequence). CDR3 length: 15 residues. The CDR3 protein is CASSFSSQGSAEAFF. CDR3 nucleotide sequence: TGTGCCAGCAGTTTTTCCTCACAGGGTTCTGCTGAAGCTTTCTTT.

This clonotype was observed a handful of times. The rearrangement links TRBV6-2 or TRBV6-3 to TRBJ2-1, with D uncertain. Germline values: CDR1 MNHEY, CDR2 SVGEGT. The CDR3 runs 13 residues. Deletions cut 3 bases from V and 2 bases from J, with 5 bases between. The CDR3 nucleotides are TGTGCCAGCAGTTATCTAGCCTACAATGAGCAGTTCTTC. Translation: CASSYLAYNEQFF.

The V call is TRBV7-3, the J call TRBJ2-3; the match to TRBD1 covers 9 bases. This CDR3 contains 15 residues. The V gene's germline CDR1 is SGHTA and CDR2 FQGTGA. Unmatched junction bases numbered 6, after V lost 4 bases and J lost 4 bases. The CDR3 region is CASSSGTGPSDTQYF. The CDR3 region has the DNA TGTGCCAGCAGCTCGGGGACAGGGCCTTCAGATACGCAGTATTTT.

This clonotype was detected a few times. The chain carries TRBV6-5 and TRBJ1-3, with D hard to call. Looked up from germline, CDR1 is MNHEY and CDR2 is SVGAGI. V was trimmed by 2 bases and J by 0 bases, leaving 8 bases between them. The CDR3 is 15 residues long. The CDR3 DNA reads as TGTGCCAGCAGTTACCGACGGCTCTCTGGAAACACCATATATTTT. This gives the protein CASSYRRLSGNTIYF.

V and J are TRBV5-1 and TRBJ2-5; the D is unclear. Germline V CDR1 and CDR2: SGHRS, YFSETQ. This CDR3 has 12 residues. Trimming removed 0 bases from V and 5 bases from J, with 5 bases in between. The CDR3 sequence is CASSLELETQYF. The CDR3 DNA is TGCGCCAGCAGCTTGGAGCTGGAGACCCAGTACTTC.

On this clonotype itself: Germline is not matched at one junction end, which may reflect a read error. The chain links TRBV7-7 to TRBJ2-5, with 8 bases lining up with TRBD2. This CDR3 region has 14 residues. Germline V gives CDR1 SSHAT, CDR2 FNYEAQ (reference sequence). CDR3: CASSSSGLQETQYF. Written as DNA, the CDR3 is TGTGCTAGCAGTTCTAGCGGGTTACAAGAGACCCAGTACTTC.

This chain uses TRBV27 with TRBJ2-7; 8 nucleotides align to TRBD1. Germline values: CDR1 MNHEY, CDR2 SMNVEV (reference sequence). The CDR3 sequence is 14 residues long. Germline trimming cut 2 bases from V and 5 bases from J; bases unmatched to any gene: 5. In nucleotides, the CDR3 is TGTGCCAGCAGTTTAAGACAGGGGATAGACGAGCAGTACTTC. Amino acid sequence: CASSLRQGIDEQYF.

This clonotype appeared a few times. The V gene is TRBV5-1, the J gene TRBJ1-6, with D tentatively TRBD1 (5 bases). The CDR3 length is 16 residues. Trimming removed 2 bases at V and 7 bases at J, with 16 bases between. Germline V gene data show CDR1 as SGHRS and CDR2 as YFSETQ. CDR3 in DNA: TGCGCCAGCAGCTTTGGCACCCCCAGGGACAATTCACCCCTCCACTTT. The encoded protein is CASSFGTPRDNSPLHF.

This clonotype has a handful of counts. This chain connects TRBV20-1 to TRBJ2-5; the match to TRBD2 covers 9 bases. V dropped 6 bases and J dropped 4; count of bases not matched to a gene: 12. Germline CDR1 DFQATT, CDR2 SNEGSKA (reference sequence). This CDR3 has 15 amino acids. The CDR3 reads CSAESLGGGAETQYF. Written as DNA, the CDR3 is TGCAGTGCCGAAAGTTTGGGCGGGGGGGCAGAGACCCAGTACTTC.

V and J are TRBV2 and TRBJ2-4, with D possibly matching TRBD2 (5 bases). Trimming took off 8 bases at V and 5 bases at J, with 10 bases between the two ends. CDR3 size: 12 residues. Germline assignment: CDR1 SNHLY and CDR2 FYNNEI. CDR3 coding DNA: TGTGCCAGCGGAGGTTCCGAAAACATTCAGTACTTC. Residues: CASGGSENIQYF.